This T cell receptor (beta chain) was observed in a study of cytotoxic CD8 clonotypes in ibrutinib-treated CLL. Whole-study context: Overall, around 25 responses were partial and 2 complete; following median approximately 73 months, about 14 patients stayed remitted and approximately 12 progressed.

Regarding this clone: Its antigen is still unknown.

General study findings and limits: At progression, clonality fell back toward baseline after rising at ibrutinib response. The study sampled sustained-remission and progressing patients at different times.

Germline assignment: CDR1 MDHEN and CDR2 SYDVKM. Trimming took 4 bases from V and 5 from J, leaving 9 bases between them. The CDR3 loop spans 13 amino acids. Generated by immunoSEQ multiplex PCR, the TCRdb table keeps only in-frame clones and is missing some. Of more than 150,000 clones detected, about 72% appear once; the ten largest clones hold roughly an eighth. The chain carries TRBV28 and TRBJ2-1; D is perhaps TRBD1 (6 bases). This sequence originates from a human donor with chronic lymphocytic leukemia. The specimen comprised PBMCs, sampled after 24 months of ibrutinib treatment. The DNA for the CDR3 is TGTGCCAGCAGTTATGACAGGAACAATGAGCAGTTCTTC. Its translation is CASSYDRNNEQFF.